These 22 T cell receptor beta chains share one sample of origin, sequenced in a study of molecular identifiers for immune sequencing clone quantification (dated by TCRdb to the late 2010s). The library was obtained by PCR. Data came from an Illumina HiSeq 4000. TCRdb reworked the public reads: Q25 trimming with fastp, MiXCR clone assembly, productive beta chains retained. Rows with one shared CDR3 protein collapse into an entry with the most common genes and DNA. The sample table records 400,000 to 600,000 distinct CDR3 sequences; roughly 23% of these occur just once. 0.84% of the sample belongs to the ten largest clones. Sequencing was done on a sample of naive CD8+ T cells from blood, with Jurkat cell RNA spiked in. Sample cell subset or site, as interpreted from the label and publication: FACS-sorted CD8+CD4-CCR7+CD45RA+ naive T cells. All receptors come from a human donor in good health. Some libraries in this study had Jurkat cell RNA spiked in.

Only a few counts were recorded for this clonotype. The chain carries TRBV30 and TRBJ2-7; D gene uncertain. This CDR3 spans 12 amino acids. The V gene lost 1 base and the J gene lost 6 bases, with 10 bases spanning the gap. Germline values: CDR1 GTSNPN, CDR2 SVGIG (reference sequence). In DNA form, the CDR3 reads TGTGCCTGGAGTGCCCAGACTCCCGAGCAGTACTTC. It translates to CAWSAQTPEQYF.

Ten or more counts support this clonotype. CDR3 coding DNA: TGTGCCAGCAGCTTAGGGATAGGGACTGAAGCTTTCTTT. Residues: CASSLGIGTEAFF. The genes are TRBV7-2 and TRBJ1-1; no reliable D call. V dropped 1 base and J dropped 5 bases, with 8 bases sitting between them. The germline V gene encodes CDR1 SGHTA and CDR2 FQGNSA. This CDR3 has 13 residues.

Turning to this clonotype: The junction does not match germline at one end; this may be a read error. The chain recombines TRBV4-2 with TRBJ2-1, with 7 bases matching TRBD1. This CDR3 is built from 17 residues. Germline V lookup: CDR1 LGHNA, CDR2 YNFKEQ. The CDR3 nucleotides read TGTGCCAGCGGCCAAGACAAGACAGGGATTACAAGGAATGAGCAGTTCTTC. Encoded protein: CASGQDKTGITRNEQFF.

Concerning this clonotype: This may come from a read error, since a much larger clone is one base off. The rearrangement uses TRBV3-1 and TRBJ2-3, with 7 positions matching TRBD2. This CDR3 spans 15 amino acids. CDR1 is LGHDT and CDR2 is YNNKEL in the germline V gene (reference sequence). In DNA form, the CDR3 reads TGTGCCAGCGGCCAAGCGGGGATCCATCCTTTTACGCAGTATTTT. This translates into CASGQAGIHPFTQYF.

With regard to this clonotype: One base separates it from a far larger clone, so it is likely a read error. This chain connects TRBV7-6 to TRBJ2-7; the D gene is possibly TRBD1 (5 bases). Trimming left V 1 base short and J 9 bases short, with 10 bases between. This CDR3 comprises 12 residues. CDR1 and CDR2 (germline): SGHVS, FNYEAQ. CDR3 in DNA: TGTGCCAGCAGCTTAGGGGGCTTTGGGCAGTACTTC. Translation: CASSLGGFGQYF.

Note on this clonotype: Possible read error: a much larger clone is one base away. The chain has TRBV7-9 and TRBJ1-3; no reliable D call. The CDR3 runs 13 residues. Germline CDR1 reads SEHNR; CDR2 reads FQNEAQ (reference sequence). V lost 8 bases, J lost 0 bases, and 8 bases lay in between. CDR3 region: CASGKGSGNTIYF. Written as DNA, the CDR3 is TGTGCCAGCGGAAAAGGCTCTGGAAACACCATATATTTT.

About this clonotype itself: A much larger clone lies a single base off, so this may be a read error. The chain uses TRBV7-9 and TRBJ1-5; possibly TRBD1 for D (5 bases). Germline lookup yields CDR1 SEHNR and CDR2 FQNEAQ (reference sequence). V was cut by 8 bases and J by 9 bases, with 20 bases left in between. This CDR3 region has 14 residues. This CDR3 reads CASGDLTDIGPQHF. As DNA, the CDR3 is TGTGCCAGCGGCGATTTGACGGACATAGGGCCCCAGCATTTT.

This clonotype came up many times. V usage is TRBV12-3 or TRBV12-4 and J usage is TRBJ1-2; D is unresolved. This CDR3 comprises 13 residues. With 1 base removed from V and 4 bases from J, the gap between germline ends came to 7 bases. CDR3 protein: CASSLGIRYGYTF. The CDR3 nucleotides read TGTGCCAGCAGTTTAGGCATTCGCTATGGCTACACCTTC.

This clonotype has ten or more counts. The chain joins TRBV6-2 or TRBV6-3 to TRBJ1-1, with 11 bases matching TRBD1. V shed 6 bases and J 5 bases; nucleotides not matched to a gene: 11. There are 16 residues in the CDR3. Germline CDR1 MNHEY, CDR2 SVGEGT. The CDR3 loop is CASSYVPGQGVTEAFF. The CDR3 DNA sequence: TGTGCCAGCAGCTATGTCCCGGGACAGGGGGTGACTGAAGCTTTCTTT.

Only a few counts were recorded for this clonotype. The chain couples TRBV7-6 to TRBJ2-7; TRBD1 agrees at 8 bases. The CDR3 length is 15 residues. V was pared by 4 bases and J by 2 bases, with 7 bases of the junction left unmatched. The germline CDR1 and CDR2 sequences are SGHVS and FNYEAQ. CDR3 sequence reads: CASSSRTGSAYEQYF. The DNA for the CDR3 is TGTGCCAGCAGCTCCAGGACAGGGTCGGCCTACGAGCAGTACTTC.

Remarks on this clonotype: An end of the junction does not agree with germline; a read error may underlie this. The J gene is TRBJ1-2, the V gene TRBV19; 7 nucleotides line up with TRBD1. In germline, CDR1 is LNHDA, CDR2 SQIVND (reference sequence). This CDR3 has 13 residues. The CDR3 DNA is TGTGCCAGTAGTCCCGGGACAGCCTATGGCAACACCTTC. It codes for CASSPGTAYGNTF.

As to this clonotype: A read error may be the cause here, since a much bigger clone is one base away. The chain recombines TRBV9 with TRBJ2-3; D not resolved. The CDR3 is made up of 15 amino acids. Germline CDR1 reads SGDLS; CDR2 reads YYNGEE. CDR3 in DNA: TGTGCCAGCAGCGTTGGTGGGCCTGGCACAGATGCGCAGTATTTT. Its translation: CASSVGGPGTDAQYF.

This clonotype was counted many times. CDR3 coding DNA: TGCAGCGTTGTAAAGATGAACACTGAAGCTTTCTTT. This sequence encodes CSVVKMNTEAFF. The chain employs TRBV29-1 and TRBJ1-1; no firm D call. Germline assignment: CDR1 SQVTM and CDR2 ANQGSEA. This CDR3 is built from 12 residues. The ends were cut back, 4 bases at V and 0 bases at J, with 6 bases in the middle. Based on the CDR3 plus reference TRBV29-1 and TRBJ1-1, the full variable domain is SAVISQKPSRDICQRGTSLTIQCQVDSQVTMMFWYRQQPGQSLTLIATANQGSEATYESGFVIDKFPISRPNLTFSTLTVSNMSPEDSSIYLCSVVKMNTEAFFGQGTRLTVV.

This clonotype was picked up many times. The genes are TRBV20-1 and TRBJ1-5; D is possibly TRBD1 (6 bases). This CDR3 has 15 amino acids. Germline CDR1 and CDR2: DFQATT and SNEGSKA (reference sequence). V lost 4 bases, J lost 3 bases, and 16 bases lay in between. The CDR3 DNA reads TGCAGTGCTACATCCAGACAGGACTACAATCAGCCCCAGCATTTT. As protein: CSATSRQDYNQPQHF.

The sample holds a few counts of this clonotype. Germline and junction disagree at one end, which may indicate a read error. The chain combines TRBV19 with TRBJ2-1; D possibly corresponds to TRBD2 (6 bases). The CDR3 covers 14 residues. The germline V gene encodes CDR1 LNHDA and CDR2 SQIVND (reference sequence). CDR3 sequence reads: CTSSVAGGYNEQFF. DNA of the CDR3: TGTACCAGTAGTGTAGCCGGAGGGTACAATGAGCAGTTCTTC.

In this sample, this clonotype turned up a few times. The rearrangement links TRBV10-3 to TRBJ2-3, with D possibly matching TRBD2 (6 bases). There are 17 residues in the CDR3. Germline CDR1 ENHRY, CDR2 SYGVKD. The V end was cut by 1 base, the J end by 3 bases, with 17 bases between. In nucleotides, the CDR3 is TGTGCCATCAGTGAGTACATTAGCCCGGGAGTAACAGATACGCAGTATTTT. Translated: CAISEYISPGVTDTQYF.

In the case of this clonotype: With a much larger clone just one base away, this may be a read error. Here the CDR3 omits its conserved ending phenylalanine or tryptophan, so a read error is the likely source. The CDR3 nucleotides are TGCAGTGCTAGGAAAAAGAACACTGAAGCTTTCCTT. Encoded protein: CSARKKNTEAFL. V is TRBV20-1 and J is TRBJ1-1; no firm D call. The germline V gene has CDR1 DFQATT and CDR2 SNEGSKA (reference sequence). The CDR3 runs to 12 residues. V lost 3 bases and J 1 base, leaving 6 bases between the germline ends.

This clonotype has only a few counts. The CDR3 loop is CASSFRASSTGGADTQYF. The CDR3 nucleotides read TGTGCCAGCAGCTTCCGAGCCAGTTCGACAGGAGGGGCAGATACGCAGTATTTT. V is TRBV11-3 and J is TRBJ2-3; the D gene could be TRBD1 or TRBD2 (6 bases each). Germline V gene sequence: CDR1 SGHNT, CDR2 YENEEA. With 3 bases removed from V and 4 bases from J, the gap between germline ends came to 23 bases. The CDR3 consists of 18 residues.

The rearrangement joins TRBV4-1 to TRBJ1-1; maybe TRBD1 (6 bases). CDR1 is MGHRA and CDR2 is YSYEKL in the germline V gene. This CDR3 spans 19 amino acids. Trimming took 2 bases from V and 4 from J, leaving 26 bases between them. This chain's CDR3 is CASSQRKEIEGGTGTEAFF. For the CDR3, the DNA is TGCGCCAGCAGCCAACGAAAAGAAATAGAGGGGGGGACGGGCACTGAAGCTTTCTTT.

The CDR3 spells CASSQGNGTYEQYF. CDR3 nucleotide sequence: TGTGCCAGCAGCCAGGGAAACGGGACCTACGAGCAGTACTTC. V gene TRBV27 combines with J gene TRBJ2-7, with D perhaps being TRBD1 or TRBD2 (5 bases each). Germline V gene sequence: CDR1 MNHEY, CDR2 SMNVEV (reference sequence). The CDR3 has 14 residues. The V end lost 6 bases, the J end lost 2 bases, and 14 bases lay between the germline ends.

The rearrangement links TRBV2 to TRBJ1-6; D may be TRBD1 (5 bases). The CDR3 extends over 13 amino acids. CDR1 SNHLY and CDR2 FYNNEI come from the germline V gene. Trimming pared 6 bases from V and 9 bases from J, leaving 12 bases between. CDR3 sequence reads: CASRDLTGSPLHF. CDR3 sequence (DNA): TGTGCCAGCAGGGACCTTACAGGTTCACCCCTCCACTTT.

The V and J genes are TRBV19 and TRBJ2-3; D may be TRBD2 (5 bases). The V and J ends lost 1 base and 2 bases respectively, with 10 bases between them. CDR3 length: 15 residues. Germline values: CDR1 LNHDA, CDR2 SQIVND (reference sequence). CDR3: CASSIGTLDTDTQYF. The CDR3 nucleotides are TGTGCCAGTAGTATAGGGACTCTTGACACAGATACGCAGTATTTT.